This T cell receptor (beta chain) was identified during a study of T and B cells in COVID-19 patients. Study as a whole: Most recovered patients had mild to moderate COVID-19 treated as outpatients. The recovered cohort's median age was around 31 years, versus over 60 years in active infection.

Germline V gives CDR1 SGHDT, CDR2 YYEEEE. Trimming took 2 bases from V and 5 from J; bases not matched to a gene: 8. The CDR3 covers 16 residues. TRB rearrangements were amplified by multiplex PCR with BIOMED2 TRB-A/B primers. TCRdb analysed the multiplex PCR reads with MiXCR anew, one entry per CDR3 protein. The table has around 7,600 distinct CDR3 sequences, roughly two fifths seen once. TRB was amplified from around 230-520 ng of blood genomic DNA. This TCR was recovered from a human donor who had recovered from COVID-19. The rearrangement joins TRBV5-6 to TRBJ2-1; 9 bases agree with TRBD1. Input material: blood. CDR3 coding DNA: TGTGCCAGCAGCTTTTCCGGGACAGGGCCCCACAATGAGCAGTTCTTC. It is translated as CASSFSGTGPHNEQFF.